Below, 10 T cell receptor beta chains from the same sample are listed, as sequenced in a study of OX40 agonist ivuxolimab in advanced cancers. Library preparation used the immunoSEQ multiplex PCR assay. The clones in this table, taken by TCRdb from immuneACCESS, are in-frame only. Not every clone is retained; where verified, under half of the shortfall comes from an unresolved V gene, and the cause of the rest is unknown. The sample contains about 67,000 clones, approximately 80% of them found a single time. The top ten constitute roughly 2.4% of the sample. The input for sequencing was CD4+ or CD8+ T cells sorted from blood, taken in a trial of the OX40 agonist ivuxolimab. These TCRs come from an adult with an advanced solid tumor such as melanoma, head and neck, liver or kidney cancer.

This clone was seen just once. The rearrangement uses TRBV6-1 and TRBJ1-2; 7 nucleotides line up with TRBD1. V lost 6 bases, J lost 4 bases, and 8 bases stayed unmatched. Germline V gene sequence: CDR1 MNHNS, CDR2 SASEGT. The CDR3 covers 14 residues. This CDR3 reads CASRKPGTVYGYTF. As DNA, the CDR3 is TGTGCCAGCAGGAAGCCCGGGACAGTCTATGGCTACACCTTC.

The V and J genes are TRBV28 and TRBJ2-5; D is uncertain. V shed 6 bases and J shed 7 bases, with 15 bases lying between them. Germline CDR1 is MDHEN and CDR2 is SYDVKM. The CDR3 runs to 13 residues. The CDR3 here is CASSLPIHGTQYF. CDR3 coding DNA: TGTGCCAGCAGCTTACCCATTCATGGGACCCAGTACTTC.

The rearrangement uses TRBV11-2 and TRBJ2-5, with D hard to call. Trimming removed 4 bases from V and 14 bases from J, with 14 bases in between. The CDR3 runs to 11 residues. Germline values: CDR1 SGHAT, CDR2 FQNNGV. The CDR3 loop reads CASSSQDRQYF. CDR3 DNA: TGTGCCAGCAGCTCCCAGGACCGGCAATACTTC.

The rearrangement uses TRBV2 and TRBJ1-2; perhaps TRBD1 as D (6 bases). Germline V lookup: CDR1 SNHLY, CDR2 FYNNEI. This CDR3 has 15 residues. Trimming took off 6 bases at V and 0 bases at J, with 14 bases between the two ends. In nucleotides, the CDR3 is TGTGCCAGCAGACGAGGGGGGGGTACTAACTATGGCTACACCTTC. It is translated as CASRRGGGTNYGYTF.

V is TRBV5-6 and J is TRBJ1-6; TRBD1 might be the D (5 bases). Trimming cost V 2 bases and J 8 bases, with 14 bases left between them. From germline, CDR1 is SGHDT and CDR2 YYEEEE. CDR3 size: 15 residues. CDR3 in DNA: TGTGCCAGCAGCTTTGCCGGGACTACCTATTCACCCCTCCACTTT. This sequence encodes CASSFAGTTYSPLHF.

DNA of the CDR3: TGTGCCAGCAGCTTAACCGGGACAAACACTGAAGCTTTCTTT. It translates to CASSLTGTNTEAFF. The chain has TRBV11-2 and TRBJ1-1; perhaps TRBD1 as D (6 bases). The CDR3 is 14 amino acids. In germline, CDR1 is SGHAT, CDR2 FQNNGV. V lost 2 bases to trimming and J lost 2 bases, with 9 bases between them.

This chain connects TRBV4-3 to TRBJ1-6; unclear D gene. The CDR3 has 17 residues. The V end was cut by 0 bases, the J end by 0 bases, with 9 bases between. Germline CDR1 reads LGHNA; CDR2 reads YSLEER. As DNA, the CDR3 is TGCGCCAGCAGCCAAGAATTCAGGAGCTCCTATAATTCACCCCTCCACTTT. Its translation: CASSQEFRSSYNSPLHF.

The chain joins TRBV27 to TRBJ2-1, with TRBD1 matching over 8 bases. V was clipped by 7 bases and J by 3 bases; unmatched bases: 11. Germline loops: CDR1 MNHEY, CDR2 SMNVEV (reference sequence). CDR3 size: 16 residues. The CDR3 nucleotides read TGTGCCAGCAAGGGGGCAGGGGGCCGGATCTACAATGAGCAGTTCTTC. Amino acid sequence: CASKGAGGRIYNEQFF.

This chain connects TRBV6-1 to TRBJ2-7; D not certain. CDR3 length equals 12 residues. CDR1 MNHNS and CDR2 SASEGT come from the germline V gene. The germline V and J ends were trimmed by 5 bases and 2 bases, with 7 bases remaining between them. The CDR3 is CASSYTTYEQYF. The CDR3 DNA follows: TGTGCCAGCAGTTATACCACCTACGAGCAGTACTTC.

The rearrangement uses TRBV11-2 and TRBJ2-3; D is unresolved. CDR1 is SGHAT and CDR2 is FQNNGV in the germline V gene. This CDR3 has 17 amino acids. Trimming cost V 0 bases and J 3 bases, with 16 bases left between them. CDR3 residues: CASSLDLPGVGTDTQYF. CDR3 sequence (DNA): TGTGCCAGCAGCTTAGATCTCCCGGGTGTAGGGACAGATACGCAGTATTTT. Supplemented by reference TRBV11-2 and TRBJ2-3, the full variable domain reads EAGVAQSPRYKIIEKRQSVAFWCNPISGHATLYWYQQILGQGPKLLIQFQNNGVVDDSQLPKDRFSAERLKGVDSTLKIQPAKLEDSAVYLCASSLDLPGVGTDTQYFGPGTRLTVL.